The rows below give T cell receptor beta chains drawn from one sample of a study of cytomegalovirus exposure and HLA in healthy donors. Generated by immunoSEQ multiplex PCR, the TCRdb table keeps only in-frame clones and is missing some. The sample consists of more than 95,000 clones, about 76% of them appearing once. Sequenced input: PBMCs. These TCRs come from a woman aged 55-70 years in good health and CMV-seropositive. The CDR3 runs from the conserved cysteine through the conserved F or W. The size field is filled for only some rows; it gives once, few, many or a size class.

>TRBV27|-|TRBJ1-1
CASSFGRHLNTEAFF
>TRBV4-3|-|TRBJ2-7
CAATQRDEDGYEQYF
>TRBV18|-|TRBJ2-5
CASSPGLAGRQYF
>TRBV4-2|-|TRBJ1-4
CASSQGRGNEKLFF
>TRBV25-1|-|TRBJ1-5
CASRGQSNQPQHF
>TRBV6-5|-|TRBJ1-3
CASSLGKGNTIYF
>TRBV7-3|-|TRBJ2-7
CASSLTGGRLSEQYF
>TRBV7-8|-|TRBJ2-5
CASSLLAGGAQETQYF
>TRBV4-2|-|TRBJ2-7
CASSQERQVWGEQYF
>TRBV5-1|once|TRBJ2-2
CASSLGQTNTGELFF
>TRBV6-5|-|TRBJ1-2
CASSLDRVYGYTF
>TRBV7-2|-|TRBJ1-4
CASSPRQGGEKLFF
>TRBV5-1|-|TRBJ1-1
CASSPFVASGNTEAFF
>TRBV5-5|-|TRBJ1-2
CASSLGGDYGYTF
>TRBV15|-|TRBJ1-1
CATSTFRRVEAFF
>TRBV11-2|few|TRBJ1-2
CASSLDRPGGYTF
>TRBV4-2|-|TRBJ2-5
CASSQRTSGGRETQYF
>TRBV25-1|-|TRBJ2-1
CASSPEMASGYNEQFF
>TRBV11-2|-|TRBJ1-1
CASSLGGGRGNTEAFF
>TRBV19|few|TRBJ2-7
CASSRDRSSYEQYF
>TRBV5-1|few|TRBJ2-5
CASSLPLAGKETQYF
>TRBV4-3|-|TRBJ2-5
CASSQGGGLAGQETQYF
>TRBV14|-|TRBJ1-1
CASSLSQGGRNTEAFF
>TRBV4-1|-|-
CASSRDIGTGGYEQYF
>TRBV6-5|once|TRBJ2-7
CASRRDKYGSYEQYF
>TRBV19|-|TRBJ2-2
CASSVTGGADTGELFF